Each of the 24 T cell receptor beta chains below was sequenced from the same sample in a study of regulatory T cells in long-lasting Graves disease. Time point in this sample: newly diagnosed GD, antithyroid drugs for less than 3 months. There was RNA extracted from PBMCs, and the TCR library was made from it. Construction of TCR beta libraries relied on iRepertoire HTBI primers and on Arm-PCR targeting CDR3 regions. TCRdb reanalysed the multiplex PCR reads using MiXCR and keeps one entry per CDR3 protein. There are over 300,000 distinct CDR3 sequences in the sample; roughly 15% occur only once, and 20% to 25% lies in the top ten. The sequenced sample was peripheral blood mononuclear cells (PBMCs), obtained at new diagnosis, from a patient treated with antithyroid drugs. The receptor source for this set is a female donor with Graves disease.

There are many counts of this clonotype. V usage is TRBV12-3 or TRBV12-4 and J usage is TRBJ2-5; TRBD1 matches 9 bases. The CDR3 is made up of 13 amino acids. Trimming at V came to 3 bases and at J to 7 bases, leaving 3 bases not matched to a gene. CDR3 sequence (DNA): TGTGCCAGCAGTTTCGGACAGGGGATGACCCAGTACTTC. The encoded protein is CASSFGQGMTQYF.

This clonotype was observed many times. The V call is TRBV7-6, the J call TRBJ2-1; 8 positions agree with TRBD2. Germline CDR1 reads SGHVS; CDR2 reads FNYEAQ. Trimming removed 5 bases from V and 3 bases from J; junction bases left unmatched: 6. The CDR3 loop spans 15 amino acids. CDR3 nucleotide sequence: TGTGCCAGCAGCAAAGCGGGAGCGGTCTACAATGAGCAGTTCTTC. This sequence encodes CASSKAGAVYNEQFF.

This clonotype has at least ten counts. The J gene is TRBJ1-1, the V gene TRBV15, with D uncertain. The CDR3 has 14 residues. Trimming shortened V by 0 bases and J by 4 bases, and 9 bases separated the two germline ends. Germline CDR1 and CDR2: LNHNV and YYDKDF (reference sequence). The CDR3 bases are TGTGCCACCAGCAGAGATCGTTGGGCCACTGAAGCTTTCTTT. This gives the protein CATSRDRWATEAFF.

This clonotype was observed at least ten times. The gene calls are TRBV2 and TRBJ2-1; D could derive from TRBD1 or TRBD2 (5 bases each). This CDR3 has 16 amino acids. From germline, CDR1 is SNHLY and CDR2 FYNNEI. Trimming took off 7 bases at V and 8 bases at J, with 24 bases between the two ends. CDR3 sequence (DNA): TGTGCCAGCAAGCCAGCTCCGGGACCAAAGGGGTATGAGCAGTTCTTC. This encodes CASKPAPGPKGYEQFF.

This clonotype has ten or more counts. The J gene is TRBJ2-3, the V gene TRBV2; D might be TRBD2 (7 bases). Trimming removed 1 base from V and 1 base from J, with 15 bases in between. The CDR3 is 17 residues long. The germline gives CDR1 SNHLY, CDR2 FYNNEI. The CDR3 DNA reads TGTGCCAGCAGTGAAGGGCCAGCGGGGACACGCACAGATACGCAGTATTTT. Protein: CASSEGPAGTRTDTQYF.

This clonotype occurred many times. The chain has TRBV6-1 and TRBJ1-5; D may be TRBD1 (5 bases). The germline V and J ends were trimmed by 6 bases and 5 bases, with 26 bases remaining between them. Germline V lookup: CDR1 MNHNS, CDR2 SASEGT. The CDR3 covers 18 residues. The CDR3 loop is CASRYPIVGQGRDQPQHF. Here the CDR3 DNA reads TGTGCCAGCAGATACCCTATAGTGGGCCAGGGCCGGGATCAGCCCCAGCATTTT.

This clonotype was detected ten times or more. This rearrangement joins TRBV20-1 to TRBJ2-2; 10 bases are a match to TRBD1. Germline V gives CDR1 DFQATT, CDR2 SNEGSKA (reference sequence). With V trimmed by 5 bases and J by 2 bases, 5 bases remained unmatched. The CDR3 is 15 amino acids. CDR3 loop: CSAEDRGGNTGELFF. The DNA for the CDR3 is TGCAGTGCTGAGGACAGGGGGGGAAACACCGGGGAGCTGTTTTTT.

This chain links TRBV25-1 with TRBJ2-6; D might be TRBD2 (5 bases). The CDR3 runs to 17 residues. Germline V gene sequence: CDR1 MGHDK, CDR2 SYGVNS. Trimming cost V 1 base and J 1 base, with 11 bases left between them. DNA of the CDR3: TGTGCCAGCAGTGAATCGTTCGCGGGTTCTGGGGCCAACGTCCTGACTTTC. As protein: CASSESFAGSGANVLTF.

The V and J genes are TRBV6-2 or TRBV6-3 and TRBJ2-2; 7 nucleotides agree with TRBD2. The CDR3 covers 16 residues. Looked up from germline, CDR1 is MNHEY and CDR2 is SVGEGT. The V and J ends lost 8 bases and 6 bases, in that order; junction bases with no gene match: 15. The CDR3: CASPAFLAERPGELFF. In DNA form, the CDR3 reads TGTGCCAGCCCCGCCTTTCTAGCGGAACGTCCCGGGGAGCTGTTTTTT.

This clonotype was seen at least ten times. This sequence joins TRBV6-2 or TRBV6-3 and TRBJ1-1; TRBD1 is a possible D gene (5 bases). V was trimmed by 8 bases and J by 4 bases, leaving 20 bases between them. The CDR3 is made up of 15 amino acids. The germline CDR1 and CDR2 sequences are MNHEY and SVGEGT. CDR3 sequence reads: CASLLGQSLLTEAFF. DNA of the CDR3: TGTGCCAGCTTGTTGGGGCAGAGTTTGCTCACTGAAGCTTTCTTT.

This clonotype has at least ten counts. This chain links TRBV27 with TRBJ2-5; D tentatively reads TRBD1 or TRBD2 (6 bases each). The germline V gene has CDR1 MNHEY and CDR2 SMNVEV (reference sequence). The CDR3 is 16 residues long. V was shortened by 0 bases and J by 4 bases, with 15 bases between the two germline ends. This CDR3 reads CASSLSRLGGRETQYF. The CDR3 DNA reads as TGTGCCAGCAGTTTATCCCGACTAGGGGGGCGAGAGACCCAGTACTTC.

Many counts were recorded for this clonotype. The gene calls are TRBV18 and TRBJ2-5; D is unclear. The V end was cut by 2 bases, the J end by 1 base, with 5 bases between. The CDR3 has 13 amino acids. Germline lookup yields CDR1 KGHSH and CDR2 LQKENI. CDR3 sequence: CASSPFPQETQYF. In DNA, the CDR3 is TGTGCCAGCTCACCATTCCCCCAAGAGACCCAGTACTTC.

The chain uses TRBV12-3 or TRBV12-4 and TRBJ1-1, with TRBD1 identical over 11 bases. V lost 10 bases and J lost 8; bases outside the gene matches: 9. The CDR3 is 13 amino acids. CDR3 loop: CAIRTGGAEEAFF. As DNA, the CDR3 is TGTGCCATACGGACAGGGGGCGCCGAAGAAGCTTTCTTT.

CDR3: CATSEPPAAEQYF. CDR3 sequence (DNA): TGTGCCACCAGTGAGCCTCCCGCGGCCGAGCAGTACTTC. The chain uses TRBV24-1 and TRBJ2-7; no firm D call. Germline CDR1 is KGHDR and CDR2 is SFDVKD. V lost 4 bases and J lost 6, with 12 bases in between. The CDR3 covers 13 residues.

There are many counts of this clonotype. The chain employs TRBV3-1 and TRBJ2-5; TRBD1 is a possible D gene (5 bases). Trimming left V 0 bases short and J 4 bases short, with 15 bases between. The V gene's germline CDR1 is LGHDT and CDR2 YNNKEL (reference sequence). This CDR3 region has 16 residues. CDR3 DNA: TGTGCCAGCAGCCAAGATTCGTCAGGGTATCTAGAGACCCAGTACTTC. Translated: CASSQDSSGYLETQYF.

CDR3 bases: TGTGCTGTCACCGACGGAAGCGGGCGAAACACCATATATTTT. Amino acid sequence: CAVTDGSGRNTIYF. The J gene is TRBJ1-3, the V gene TRBV19; D unresolved. The CDR3 spans 14 residues. The germline V gene has CDR1 LNHDA and CDR2 SQIVND (reference sequence).

This clonotype was seen only a few times. The rearrangement uses TRBV11-2 and TRBJ2-2; 8 positions match TRBD2. V was pared by 4 bases and J by 2 bases, with 12 bases of the junction left unmatched. This CDR3 is built from 18 residues. Germline-derived CDR1 and CDR2 are SGHAT and FQNNGV. CDR3 sequence reads: CASSSGGGLVGNTGELFF. The CDR3 nucleotides read TGTGCCAGCAGCTCGGGGGGGGGGCTGGTGGGAAACACCGGGGAGCTGTTTTTT.

At least ten counts were recorded for this clonotype. The chain links TRBV9 to TRBJ1-4; D remains ambiguous. V was pared by 3 bases and J by 6 bases, with 15 bases between. CDR3 size: 15 residues. CDR1 SGDLS and CDR2 YYNGEE come from the germline V gene. The CDR3 DNA reads as TGTGCCAGCAGCGCCCGGCCCGGCATAGATGAAAAACTGTTTTTT. Encoded protein: CASSARPGIDEKLFF.

This chain links TRBV6-1 with TRBJ2-1; 8 nucleotides line up with TRBD2. Germline trimming cut 3 bases from V and 8 bases from J; bases unmatched to any gene: 6. This CDR3 is built from 14 residues. CDR1 and CDR2 (germline): MNHNS, SASEGT. The CDR3 spells CASSDSGTWDEQFF. In DNA form, the CDR3 reads TGTGCCAGCAGTGATAGCGGGACCTGGGATGAGCAGTTCTTC.

The chain is built from TRBV11-3 and TRBJ2-1, with D tentatively TRBD1 (6 bases). Germline V gene lookup returns CDR1 SGHNT and CDR2 YENEEA. The CDR3 runs to 15 residues. V was trimmed by 3 bases and J by 2 bases, leaving 11 bases between them. The CDR3 region is CASSFAGTPYNEQFF. The CDR3 DNA reads TGTGCCAGCAGCTTCGCCGGGACACCCTACAATGAGCAGTTCTTC.

This clonotype has at least ten counts. V is TRBV9 and J is TRBJ2-1; 8 nucleotides agree with TRBD2. Germline values: CDR1 SGDLS, CDR2 YYNGEE. The CDR3 length is 15 residues. Trimming removed 1 base from V and 5 bases from J; junction bases left unmatched: 5. CDR3 nucleotides: TGTGCCAGCAGCGTAACCATCGGGAGGGACAATGAGCAGTTCTTC. Its translation: CASSVTIGRDNEQFF.

This clonotype occurred many times. V and J are TRBV3-1 and TRBJ1-2; D is perhaps TRBD1 (6 bases). Germline loops: CDR1 LGHDT, CDR2 YNNKEL (reference sequence). V shed 0 bases and J shed 7 bases, with 15 bases lying between them. The CDR3 has 15 residues. The CDR3 region has the DNA TGTGCCAGCAGCCAAGATTTGAGGGGGGCACGTGGCTACACCTTC. It yields the protein CASSQDLRGARGYTF. The entire variable domain, with the rest obtained from reference TRBV3-1 and TRBJ1-2, is as follows: DTAVSQTPKYLVTQMGNDKSIKCEQNLGHDTMYWYKQDSKKFLKIMFSYNNKELIINETVPNRFSPKSPDKAHLNLHINSLELGDSAVYFCASSQDLRGARGYTFGSGTRLTVV.

This clonotype was seen ten or more times. V is TRBV9 and J is TRBJ2-1; D call uncertain. In germline, CDR1 is SGDLS, CDR2 YYNGEE. Trimming shortened V by 0 bases and J by 9 bases, and 7 bases separated the two germline ends. The CDR3 sequence is 12 residues long. The chain's CDR3 is CASSVAAREQFF. As DNA, the CDR3 is TGTGCCAGCAGCGTAGCAGCCCGTGAGCAGTTCTTC. The full variable domain, its missing parts supplied by reference TRBV9 and TRBJ2-1, is DSGVTQTPKHLITATGQRVTLRCSPRSGDLSVYWYQQSLDQGLQFLIQYYNGEERAKGNILERFSAQQFPDLHSELNLSSLELGDSALYFCASSVAAREQFFGPGTRLTVL.

This clonotype was recorded a few times. The chain employs TRBV12-3 or TRBV12-4 and TRBJ2-5; D gene ambiguous. TRBJ2-1 explains the end of the DNA better; the J call may be wrong. The CDR3 is made up of 12 amino acids. CDR3 residues: CASNNHLQEQFF. The DNA for the CDR3 is TGTGCCAGCAACAACCACCTACAGGAGCAGTTCTTC.